The text below deals with one T cell receptor beta chain. The identical CDR3 is also encoded by other nucleotide sequences in the sample. The sample comes from a study of blood T cell repertoires in COVID-19. Looking at the study overall: Italy, Spain and the United States were the sources of the convalescent and acute COVID-19 samples. Sources were T cells, B-cell-depleted T cells, or PBMCs; the material itself was cDNA or gDNA.

Per the authors' pipeline: Nucleated cell counts were estimated from reference gene primer amplification. Method: immunoSEQ multiplex PCR; TCRdb's copy keeps in-frame clones and lacks some. V, J and clone size are taken as reported in that table, and D and trimming were inferred from the DNA itself. The profile shows roughly 56,000 clones, nearly 90% of them singletons. Germline CDR1 LNHDA, CDR2 SQIVND (reference sequence). V was cut by 8 bases and J by 0 bases, with 10 bases left in between. The length of the CDR3 is 13 residues. The sequenced material came from peripheral blood. The genes are TRBV19 and TRBJ1-1; D gene unclear. This sequence was found in a man aged 60 to 75 with active COVID-19. The chain's CDR3 is CASYSLMNTEAFF. The CDR3 DNA follows: TGTGCCAGTTACAGCTTAATGAACACTGAAGCTTTCTTT.